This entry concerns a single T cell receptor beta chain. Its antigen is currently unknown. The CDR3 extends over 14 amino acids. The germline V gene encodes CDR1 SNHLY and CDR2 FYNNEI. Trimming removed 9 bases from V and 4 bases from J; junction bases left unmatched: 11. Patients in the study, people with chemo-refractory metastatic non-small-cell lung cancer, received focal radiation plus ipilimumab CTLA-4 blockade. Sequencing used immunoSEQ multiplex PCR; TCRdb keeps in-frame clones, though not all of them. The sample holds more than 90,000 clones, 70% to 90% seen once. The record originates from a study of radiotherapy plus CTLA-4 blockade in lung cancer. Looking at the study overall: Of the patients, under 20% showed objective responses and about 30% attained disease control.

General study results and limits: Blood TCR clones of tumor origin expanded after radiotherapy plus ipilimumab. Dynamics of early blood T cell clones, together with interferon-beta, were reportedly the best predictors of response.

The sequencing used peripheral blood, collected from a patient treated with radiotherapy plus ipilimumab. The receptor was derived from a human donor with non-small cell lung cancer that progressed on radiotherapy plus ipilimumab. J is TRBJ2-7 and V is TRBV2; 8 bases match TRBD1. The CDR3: CASHAGTGNYEQYF. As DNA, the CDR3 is TGTGCCAGTCACGCCGGGACAGGAAATTACGAGCAGTACTTC.